The T cell receptor (beta chain) under discussion was sequenced for a study of Ad26.COV2.S vaccination and SARS-CoV-2 variants. Treatment indicated: approximately 18 received Ad26.COV2.S at low or high dose, single or two shots; several received placebo; per-sample allocation not given. All samples were drawn on day 63, counting from the first vaccine or placebo injection. Produced via immunoSEQ multiplex PCR; TCRdb's table is partial and in-frame only. The profile shows around 300,000 clones, approximately 90% of them singletons. The sequencing here drew on peripheral blood, taken in a trial of Ad26.COV2.S vaccine versus placebo. This clonotype originated in a person between 18 and 65 years old who received the Ad26.COV2.S COVID-19 vaccine or a placebo.

The CDR3 bases are TGTGCCAGTAAAGGAGCGGCATTTGAAAACATTCAGTACTTC. It yields the protein CASKGAAFENIQYF. This chain links TRBV19 with TRBJ2-4; possibly TRBD2 for D (5 bases). From germline, CDR1 is LNHDA and CDR2 SQIVND (reference sequence). The V gene lost 7 bases and the J gene lost 5 bases, with 15 bases spanning the gap. This CDR3 has 14 residues.